The 13 T cell receptor beta chains in this list originate from one sample, sequenced in a study of molecular identifiers for immune sequencing clone quantification. TCRdb processed the PCR reads anew with MiXCR; each CDR3 protein has one entry. The sample has about 97,000 distinct CDR3 sequences, approximately 24% seen once. Sequenced sample: naive CD8+ T cells from blood, with Jurkat cell RNA spiked in. Subset meaning: FACS-sorted CD8+CD4-CCR7+CD45RA+ naive T cells. These receptors were collected from a human donor in good health. Some libraries in this study had Jurkat cell RNA spiked in.

About this clonotype itself: A much larger clone sits a single nucleotide away, making a read error possible. This chain uses TRBV7-6 with TRBJ2-4; the D gene could be TRBD1 or TRBD2 (7 bases each). CDR3 length: 16 residues. Germline V gene lookup returns CDR1 SGHVS and CDR2 FNYEAQ. V was shortened by 8 bases and J by 2 bases, with 19 bases between the two germline ends. CDR3 in amino acids: CASGPGGVRSKNIQYF. The CDR3 DNA reads TGTGCCAGCGGCCCAGGGGGGGTTCGATCCAAAAACATTCAGTACTTC.

With regard to this clonotype: At one end the junction does not follow the germline gene, possibly because of a read error. CDR3 in amino acids: CARSHDQGSARYYGYPF. As DNA, the CDR3 is TGCGCCCGCAGCCACGATCAGGGGTCAGCCCGGTACTATGGCTACCCCTTC. The chain uses TRBV4-3 and TRBJ1-2; TRBD1 might be the D (6 bases). Germline loops: CDR1 LGHNA, CDR2 YSLEER. The CDR3 is 17 residues long.

This clonotype was seen many times. This rearrangement joins TRBV2 to TRBJ2-4; a weak D match, TRBD1 (5 bases). Trimming took 7 bases from V and 1 from J, leaving 5 bases between them. This CDR3 contains 12 residues. Germline-derived CDR1 and CDR2 are SNHLY and FYNNEI. In DNA form, the CDR3 reads TGTGCCAGCAAGGGGGCCAAAAACATTCAGTACTTC. Protein sequence: CASKGAKNIQYF.

This clonotype was seen repeatedly, ten times or more. The J gene is TRBJ2-7, the V gene TRBV7-6; TRBD1 aligns across 7 bases. Unmatched junction bases numbered 9, after V lost 5 bases and J lost 2 bases. The CDR3 runs to 15 residues. The V gene's germline CDR1 is SGHVS and CDR2 FNYEAQ. The CDR3 DNA reads as TGTGCCAGCAGCCAAGGGACAGAGAGGACCTACGAGCAGTACTTC. Translated: CASSQGTERTYEQYF.

The chain combines TRBV29-1 with TRBJ1-2; D not resolved. The CDR3 is 13 residues long. Germline V gene sequence: CDR1 SQVTM, CDR2 ANQGSEA. V lost 3 bases and J 4 bases, leaving 12 bases between the germline ends. CDR3 coding DNA: TGCAGCGTTGATCCAGTCGGAAGCTATGGCTACACCTTC. This sequence encodes CSVDPVGSYGYTF.

This rearrangement joins TRBV20-1 to TRBJ1-2; D might be TRBD1 (5 bases). V lost 0 bases and J lost 8, with 25 bases in between. Per the germline V gene, CDR1 is DFQATT and CDR2 is SNEGSKA (reference sequence). The CDR3 is 17 residues long. The CDR3 loop is CSARDPRQKIPRAGYTF. The CDR3 region has the DNA TGCAGTGCTAGAGATCCTAGACAGAAAATACCCAGAGCCGGCTACACCTTC.

This clonotype was found many times. V and J are TRBV7-6 and TRBJ1-2; D remains ambiguous. This CDR3 has 15 amino acids. Between the trimmed V and J ends, which lost 5 bases and 0 bases, there was a span of 13 bases. Per the germline V gene, CDR1 is SGHVS and CDR2 is FNYEAQ. Written as DNA, the CDR3 is TGTGCCAGCAGCCCCCAGCGTAACCCTAACTATGGCTACACCTTC. It is translated as CASSPQRNPNYGYTF.

This chain connects TRBV10-3 to TRBJ1-4; 7 positions match TRBD1. With 6 bases clipped from V and 12 bases from J, the junction kept 13 bases outside the gene matches. The CDR3 contains 14 residues. Germline assignment: CDR1 ENHRY and CDR2 SYGVKD. This CDR3 is CAIRRQENQGELFF. Written as DNA, the CDR3 is TGTGCCATCAGGCGGCAGGAAAACCAGGGGGAACTGTTTTTT.

For this clonotype: A much larger clone differs by one base, so this may be a read error. This chain links TRBV29-1 with TRBJ2-1; D is undetermined. Germline V gene lookup returns CDR1 SQVTM and CDR2 ANQGSEA. The CDR3 runs 13 residues. CDR3 coding DNA: TGCAGCGCCCCGAGGAGCTCCTACAATGTGCAGTTCTTC. It is translated as CSAPRSSYNVQFF.

The sample holds many counts of this clonotype. This chain uses TRBV30 with TRBJ2-7; 7 bases fit TRBD1. The germline gives CDR1 GTSNPN, CDR2 SVGIG (reference sequence). The CDR3 has 12 amino acids. The V segment lost 8 bases and the J segment 3 bases; nucleotides outside the gene matches: 7. The CDR3 here is CAANRDSYEQYF. Written as DNA, the CDR3 is TGTGCCGCAAACCGGGACAGCTACGAGCAGTACTTC.

In its sample, this clonotype was seen many times. For the CDR3, the DNA is TGTGCCAGCAGCCCAATTGCCGGGGGAACTGAAGCTTTCTTT. This encodes CASSPIAGGTEAFF. This sequence joins TRBV9 and TRBJ1-1; a possible D gene is TRBD1 (5 bases). Germline V gives CDR1 SGDLS, CDR2 YYNGEE. This CDR3 region has 14 residues. V was pared by 4 bases and J by 5 bases, with 15 bases between.

V usage is TRBV6-2 or TRBV6-3 and J usage is TRBJ1-1; D remains unclear. The CDR3 sequence is 15 residues long. Germline V gene sequence: CDR1 MNHEY, CDR2 SVGEGT. V lost 5 bases and J lost 0, with 13 bases in between. Here the CDR3 reads CASSIRTRLNTEAFF. The CDR3 nucleotides are TGTGCCAGCAGTATCCGGACCAGGTTGAACACTGAAGCTTTCTTT.

Many counts were recorded for this clonotype. The chain recombines TRBV12-3 or TRBV12-4 with TRBJ2-5, with D perhaps given as TRBD1 or TRBD2 (5 bases each). V was trimmed by 6 bases and J by 2 bases, leaving 16 bases between them. The CDR3 sequence is 15 residues long. The CDR3 sequence is CASSPYGAGQETQYF. Written as DNA, the CDR3 is TGTGCCAGCAGCCCCTACGGGGCAGGACAAGAGACCCAGTACTTC.